This is a list of T cell receptor beta chains from one sample in a study of blood T cell repertoires in COVID-19. Repertoires were generated with immunoSEQ multiplex PCR, while TCRdb's copy carries only in-frame clones and drops some. The top ten clones hold roughly 5% of a sample with fewer than 80,000 clones, around 76% of them seen once. Sequenced: peripheral blood. The receptors originated from a human donor in a cohort sampled during active COVID-19. CDR3s include the opening cysteine and the closing phenylalanine or tryptophan. The D gene is left open where the match is weak. Clone size, where shown, is once, few, many, or a class for clones that have expanded.

j_gene	abundance	v_gene	d_gene	CDR3aa	CDR3nt
TRBJ1-1	.	TRBV24-1	TRBD1	CATSDTGTGGEAFF	TGTGCCACCAGTGATACCGGGACAGGGGGGGAAGCTTTCTTT
TRBJ1-5	.	TRBV15	.	CATSPGGSNQPQHF	TGTGCCACCAGCCCGGGGGGCTCCAATCAGCCCCAGCATTTT
TRBJ2-3	.	TRBV9	.	CASSDTVSTDTQYF	TGTGCCAGCAGTGATACAGTGAGCACAGATACGCAGTATTTT
TRBJ2-1	.	TRBV20-1	TRBD2	CSASSGGGIQNEQFF	TGCAGTGCTAGTTCCGGGGGGGGGATACAGAATGAGCAGTTCTTC
TRBJ1-4	once	TRBV7-6	.	CASSLGSRAVVLFF	TGTGCCAGCAGCTTAGGGTCCAGGGCCGTGGTACTGTTTTTT
TRBJ2-7	.	TRBV20-1	.	CSGGKRYEQYF	TGCAGTGGCGGGAAGCGGTACGAGCAGTACTTC
TRBJ2-1	.	TRBV7-9	TRBD2	CASSFPGRADEQFF	TGTGCCAGCAGCTTCCCCGGGAGGGCCGATGAGCAGTTCTTC
TRBJ2-7	.	TRBV7-2	.	CASSQRRGYEQYF	TGTGCCAGCAGTCAGAGACGCGGGTACGAGCAGTACTTC
TRBJ1-6	.	TRBV3-1/TRBV3-2	TRBD1	CASSPRDRINSPLHF	TGTGCCAGCAGCCCCCGGGACAGGATTAATTCACCCCTCCACTTT
TRBJ2-2	few	TRBV5-6	TRBD2	CASSLDKRGVTGELFF	TGTGCCAGCAGCTTGGATAAGCGGGGGGTCACCGGGGAGCTGTTTTTT
TRBJ1-6	.	TRBV7-9	.	CASSSGEQGGSNSPLHF	TGTGCCAGCAGCTCGGGGGAGCAGGGAGGCTCGAATTCACCCCTCCACTTT
TRBJ1-4	.	TRBV28	.	CASRSVSEKLFF	TGTGCCAGCAGGTCTGTATCGGAAAAACTGTTTTTT
TRBJ2-3	.	TRBV7-9	TRBD2	CASSLNSGGVDTQYF	TGTGCCAGCAGCTTGAATAGCGGGGGGGTGGATACGCAGTATTTT
TRBJ1-5	.	TRBV12-5	.	CASGLATNYETVLNQPQHF	TGTGCTAGTGGTTTGGCGACAAACTATGAGACAGTATTAAATCAGCCCCAGCATTTT
TRBJ2-1	.	TRBV4-3	.	CASSQEGAGLNEQFF	TGCGCCAGCAGCCAAGAGGGGGCAGGGTTAAATGAGCAGTTCTTC
TRBJ1-1	.	TRBV15	.	CATSRDSAHRDLNTEAFF	TGTGCCACCAGCAGAGATTCGGCCCACAGAGATTTGAACACTGAAGCTTTCTTT
TRBJ1-2	.	TRBV28	.	CASSRGGVGYGYTF	TGTGCCAGCTCTCGAGGCGGGGTGGGCTATGGCTACACCTTC
TRBJ1-5	.	TRBV7-8	TRBD1	CASSQQGVVNQPQHF	TGTGCCAGCAGTCAACAGGGGGTCGTCAATCAGCCCCAGCATTTT
TRBJ2-7	.	TRBV18	.	CASSPLDTSYEQYF	TGTGCCAGCTCACCATTGGACACCTCCTACGAGCAGTACTTC
TRBJ2-3	.	TRBV3-1/TRBV3-2	TRBD2	CASSQDPLGGGNTDTQYF	TGTGCCAGCAGCCAAGACCCTCTGGGGGGGGGAAACACAGATACGCAGTATTTT
TRBJ2-1	.	TRBV5-1	TRBD2	CASRPTSGGSSSYNEQFF	TGCGCCAGCAGGCCGACTAGCGGGGGCTCAAGCTCCTACAATGAGCAGTTCTTC
TRBJ2-5	.	TRBV30	TRBD1	CAWSSTGGETQYF	TGTGCCTGGAGTTCGACAGGGGGCGAGACCCAGTACTTC
TRBJ1-6	few	TRBV10-3	TRBD1	CATHAGQGNSPLHF	TGTGCCACTCACGCGGGACAGGGGAATTCACCCCTCCACTTT
TRBJ1-1	.	TRBV2	.	CASGGLKNTEAFF	TGTGCCAGCGGGGGCCTAAAGAACACTGAAGCTTTCTTT
TRBJ1-6	many	TRBV29-1	TRBD1	CSVAGQGWDSPLHF	TGCAGCGTTGCAGGACAGGGTTGGGATTCACCCCTCCACTTT
TRBJ2-5	many	TRBV2	TRBD2	CASSETSGGRSRETQYF	TGTGCCAGCAGCGAGACTAGCGGGGGACGCTCCCGGGAGACCCAGTACTTC
TRBJ1-5	.	TRBV24-1	.	CATSMGGGGFQPQHF	TGTGCCACCAGTATGGGGGGGGGCGGGTTTCAGCCCCAGCATTTT
TRBJ1-2	few	TRBV21-1	.	CASSKPHDGDRGQFFGYTF	TGTGCCAGCAGCAAACCTCACGATGGGGACAGGGGGCAATTCTTTGGCTACACCTTC
TRBJ2-2	.	TRBV4-1	TRBD2	CASSQPTSGAGELFF	TGCGCCAGCAGCCAACCGACCAGCGGGGCCGGGGAGCTGTTTTTT
TRBJ1-1	.	TRBV4-2	.	CASSQGAERAEAFF	TGTGCCAGCAGCCAAGGCGCAGAGAGGGCTGAAGCTTTCTTT
TRBJ1-1	once	TRBV4-3	.	CASSQEHQGIDTEAFF	TGCGCCAGCAGCCAAGAGCATCAGGGTATCGACACTGAAGCTTTCTTT
TRBJ1-4	.	TRBV13	TRBD1	CASSLRPTGTNEKLFF	TGTGCCAGCAGCTTACGCCCGACAGGGACTAATGAAAAACTGTTTTTT
TRBJ2-1	once	TRBV15	TRBD1	CATSRDREKQFF	TGTGCCACCAGCAGGGACAGGGAAAAGCAGTTCTTC
TRBJ2-1	.	TRBV24-1	TRBD2	CATSDPNGREVFF	TGTGCCACCAGTGATCCGAACGGGAGGGAGGTGTTCTTC
TRBJ1-1	.	TRBV5-6	.	CASSLFGDRVTEAFF	TGTGCCAGCAGCTTATTCGGGGATAGGGTCACTGAAGCTTTCTTT
TRBJ1-2	.	TRBV10-3	TRBD1	CAISEKGQGTTLYGYTF	TGTGCCATCAGTGAAAAAGGACAGGGAACAACTCTCTATGGCTACACCTTC
TRBJ2-7	.	TRBV23-1	.	CASSQSFGDSYEQYF	TGCGCCAGCAGTCAATCTTTCGGGGACTCCTACGAGCAGTACTTC